This T cell receptor beta chain was captured in a study of long-term antiretroviral therapy in people with HIV. The study's findings and limits: Absence of data on ART adherence, viral resistance or therapy changes was noted. The clones with expansion before ART were dominant in the repertoire at all time points.

Donors needed at least one pre-ART PBMC sample plus at least two post-ART samples. This CDR3 is 17 amino acids long. The V gene lost 3 bases and the J gene lost 4 bases, with 19 bases spanning the gap. CDR1 LGHNA and CDR2 YSLEER come from the germline V gene. Assay version v3.0 of immunoSEQ was used, and it was run at survey level. Profiled with immunoSEQ multiplex PCR; TCRdb holds only in-frame clones, not every one. The repertoire includes tens of thousands of clones, more than 90% of them detected once, and about 2.5% sits in the top ten. On this clone itself: What it binds is unknown.

The source material was unsorted PBMCs, sampled 3.7 years after starting antiretroviral therapy. This receptor was obtained from a woman aged 50 to 65 with HIV. The V call is TRBV4-3, the J call TRBJ2-1; perhaps TRBD1 as D (6 bases). CDR3 in amino acids: CASSHPPAGAPYNEQFF. CDR3 coding DNA: TGCGCCAGCAGCCATCCACCCGCAGGGGCCCCATACAATGAGCAGTTCTTC.